This TCR beta chain was found in a study of T cells after yellow fever vaccination. Notes on the study in general: Re-detected after boosting: most primary clones, about 95% of CD4 and roughly 88% of CD8. It was a small share of clonotypes that appeared in both CD4 and CD8 compartments. Compared with primary, the secondary response was weaker and peaked at day 5, not 15. One caveat is that FACS-sorted repertoires could contain abundant clonotypes contaminating from the bulk population.

TCRdb passed the 5' RACE reads through MiXCR, listing each CDR3 protein once. This table has some 260,000 distinct CDR3 sequences, 5.2% appearing once. The sample holds many counts of this clonotype. Its antigen remains unidentified. V lost 3 bases and J lost 5; bases outside the gene matches: 5. Per the germline V gene, CDR1 is KGHSH and CDR2 is LQKENI. The CDR3 totals 14 residues. The receptor comes from a man younger than 35 who received the YFV17D yellow fever vaccine. The chain couples TRBV18 to TRBJ2-3; TRBD1 matches 7 bases. This specimen was CD4+ T cells sorted from PBMCs, taken on the day of the yellow fever booster vaccination. As DNA, the CDR3 is TGTGCCAGCTCACCCACAGGGGCGGAAGATACGCAGTATTTT. Amino acid sequence: CASSPTGAEDTQYF.